This T cell receptor (beta chain) derives from a study of human T cells and chemical hapten exposure. For the study at large: Patients got weekly scalp diphenylcyclopropenone doses over the approximately 24-week study.

Germline lookup yields CDR1 MDHEN and CDR2 SYDVKM. V was shortened by 7 bases and J by 0 bases, with 16 bases between the two germline ends. The CDR3 covers 15 residues. This clonotype has at least ten counts. Time point given: patch test 1, 2 weeks after DPC sensitization. Indicated treatment: therapeutic diphenylcyclopropenone sensitization with weekly scalp DPC. Donors, patients with alopecia ranging from 18 to 70 years old and judged suitable for DPC, provided samples. Library preparation tagged each individual cDNA molecule with a unique molecular identifier. MiXCR, applied by TCRdb to the RACE reads, yields one record per CDR3 protein. Of some 380,000 distinct CDR3 sequences listed, roughly 4.8% are singletons.

The J gene is TRBJ2-7, the V gene TRBV28, with D unclear. This receptor was obtained from a woman aged 50 to 65 with alopecia areata. Some clones in this sample may be carry-over from other donors' samples. This specimen was whole blood, taken in connection with sensitization to the hapten diphenylcyclopropenone (DPC). CDR3 nucleotide sequence: TGTGCCAGCACTCCCACCGATCTACTCTCCTACGAGCAGTACTTC. Encoded protein: CASTPTDLLSYEQYF.